Each of the 17 T cell receptor beta chains below was sequenced from the same sample in a study of CD8+CD57+ T cells in acquired aplastic anemia. Investigators profiled TCR beta VDJ and CDR3 from genomic DNA template. In TCRdb, the reads were re-called with MiXCR into one record per CDR3 protein. The sample shows 260,000 or so distinct CDR3 sequences, around 82% of them seen only once. The sequenced patients had an expansion of CD8+CD57+ cells seen by flow cytometry. The sequenced sample was sorted CD4+, CD8+, or CD8+CD57+ T cells (not recorded which) from PBMCs. These receptors all stem from a human donor with aplastic anemia.

This clonotype is a singleton in its sample. The CDR3 loop reads CASSPWSSGSYVQFF. The DNA of the CDR3 is TGTGCCAGCAGCCCCTGGTCTAGTGGGAGTTATGTGCAGTTCTTC. The chain combines TRBV9 with TRBJ2-1, with D possibly matching TRBD2 (5 bases). Germline CDR1 and CDR2: SGDLS and YYNGEE. V lost 4 bases, J lost 12 bases, and 23 bases lay in between. The CDR3 spans 15 residues. The full variable domain, its missing parts supplied by reference TRBV9 and TRBJ2-1, is DSGVTQTPKHLITATGQRVTLRCSPRSGDLSVYWYQQSLDQGLQFLIQYYNGEERAKGNILERFSAQQFPDLHSELNLSSLELGDSALYFCASSPWSSGSYVQFFGPGTRLTVL.

The CDR3 nucleotides read TGTGCCAGCAGCTCCGCGGGAGGTTGCTCCAATGCGCAGTATTTT. It translates to CASSSAGGCSNAQYF. V usage is TRBV7-3 and J usage is TRBJ2-3; 8 bases fit TRBD2. J gave up 10 bases and V 4 bases, and 13 bases lay outside the gene matches. Looked up from germline, CDR1 is SGHTA and CDR2 is FQGTGA. This CDR3 region has 15 residues.

CDR3 protein: CASSFASGSDTQYF. The CDR3 nucleotides are TGTGCCAGCAGCTTTGCGAGCGGTTCAGATACGCAGTATTTT. This rearrangement joins TRBV5-4 to TRBJ2-3; D is perhaps TRBD2 (5 bases). The germline V gene has CDR1 SGHNT and CDR2 YYREEE (reference sequence). V lost 2 bases and J 4 bases, leaving 11 bases between the germline ends. CDR3 length: 14 residues.

Only a few counts were recorded for this clonotype. The junction shows a germline mismatch at one end, possibly a read error. V is TRBV7-9 and J is TRBJ2-3; the D gene is possibly TRBD2 (6 bases). There are 14 residues in the CDR3. CDR1 is SEHNR and CDR2 is FQNEAQ in the germline V gene (reference sequence). The DNA of the CDR3 is TGTGCCTGCGGGGTAGCGGCGTATCCAGAGACGCAGTATTTT. Amino acid sequence: CACGVAAYPETQYF.

The rearrangement uses TRBV7-9 and TRBJ1-2; TRBD1 aligns across 9 bases. With 1 base clipped from V and 7 bases from J, the junction kept 7 bases outside the gene matches. The CDR3 is 15 amino acids. The V gene's germline CDR1 is SEHNR and CDR2 FQNEAQ (reference sequence). The CDR3 sequence: CASSLDRGTGSGYTF. CDR3 nucleotides: TGTGCCAGCAGCTTAGACCGTGGGACAGGGTCTGGCTACACCTTC. The complete variable domain, with remaining parts taken from reference TRBV7-9 and TRBJ1-2, reads DTGVSQNPRHKITKRGQNVTFRCDPISEHNRLYWYRQTLGQGPEFLTYFQNEAQLEKSRLLSDRFSAERPKGSFSTLEIQRTEQGDSAMYLCASSLDRGTGSGYTFGSGTRLTVV.

Note on this clonotype: This likely comes from a read error, as the CDR3 has no conserved phenylalanine or tryptophan at its end. The DNA is omitted, as the CDR3 cannot be located on it reliably, and the CDR3 follows TCRdb's listing. The chain has TRBV14 and TRBJ2-3; whether TRBD1, the table's D call, matches the DNA was not checked. Termini included, the CDR3 measures 13 amino acids. CDR1 and CDR2 from the germline V gene are SGHDN and FVKESK. CDR3 amino acids: CASSQETRGPEGI.

This clonotype was detected once. The chain links TRBV9 to TRBJ1-2; D gene uncertain. The V gene lost 4 bases and the J gene lost 2 bases, with 12 bases spanning the gap. The CDR3 runs 14 residues. Germline V gives CDR1 SGDLS, CDR2 YYNGEE. This CDR3 is CASSFSGSNYGYTF. CDR3 DNA: TGTGCCAGCAGCTTTAGCGGGTCAAACTATGGCTACACCTTC.

This clonotype was seen ten or more times. This rearrangement joins TRBV7-8 to TRBJ2-3, with TRBD2 matching over 8 bases. V shed 6 bases, J shed 6 bases, and the junction held 8 bases outside the gene matches. The CDR3 is made up of 14 amino acids. Germline lookup yields CDR1 SGHVS and CDR2 FQNEAQ. The CDR3 protein is CASSVAGGPDTQYF. The CDR3 DNA reads TGTGCCAGCAGTGTTGCGGGAGGTCCCGATACGCAGTATTTT.

The CDR3 is CATGGGSKHEKHYF. CDR3 coding DNA: TGTGCCACCGGCGGCGGGAGCAAGCATGAGAAGCATTACTTC. The chain joins TRBV15 to TRBJ2-5; 7 nucleotides match TRBD2. V shed 8 bases, J shed 14 bases, and the junction held 20 bases outside the gene matches. This CDR3 spans 14 amino acids. Germline loops: CDR1 LNHNV, CDR2 YYDKDF (reference sequence).

The J gene is TRBJ2-3, the V gene TRBV9; D perhaps matches TRBD1 (5 bases). The J call may be incorrect, as the DNA end agrees better with TRBJ1-5. The germline V gene has CDR1 SGDLS and CDR2 YYNGEE. The CDR3 spans 14 residues. This CDR3 is CASSFDRAPDKQHF. The CDR3 nucleotides read TGTGCCAGCAGCTTCGACAGAGCTCCCGATAAGCAGCATTTT.

On this clonotype itself: The junction differs from germline at one of its ends, possibly a read error. The V and J genes are TRBV19 and TRBJ2-1, with D tentatively TRBD1 (6 bases). Germline CDR1 is LNHDA and CDR2 is SQIVND (reference sequence). There are 15 residues in the CDR3. For the CDR3, the DNA is TGCACCGCTAGAGATGTCCGGACAGCGAACAATGAGCAGTTCTTC. As protein: CTARDVRTANNEQFF.

A word on this clonotype: Relative to the germline gene, one junction end is altered; a read error may explain this. The chain couples TRBV7-8 to TRBJ2-1; D is possibly TRBD2 (5 bases). The CDR3 contains 13 residues. CDR1 SGHVS and CDR2 FQNEAQ come from the germline V gene. The CDR3 here is CASSSGVTGGKYF. CDR3 DNA sequence: TGTGCCAGCAGCTCCGGGGTTACGGGTGGTAAGTACTTC.

Turning to this clonotype: The junction shows a germline mismatch at one end, possibly a read error. The J gene is TRBJ2-1, the V gene TRBV19, with 9 bases aligning to TRBD2. Per germline, CDR1 LNHDA and CDR2 SQIVND (reference sequence). The CDR3 runs to 14 residues. Here the CDR3 reads CASGSGRDYYEQFF. The CDR3, as DNA: TGTGCCTCAGGTAGCGGGAGAGACTACTATGAGCAGTTCTTC.

Only one count was recorded for this clonotype. The chain joins TRBV7-2 to TRBJ2-6; 9 bases agree with TRBD2. The CDR3 loop spans 16 amino acids. CDR1 is SGHTA and CDR2 is FQGNSA in the germline V gene. J was trimmed by 16 bases and V by 3 bases; bases with no gene match: 16. The CDR3 nucleotides are TGTGCCAGCAGCTTGGCTAGCGGGAACGGAGACACGCAGCTGACTTTC. Translated, it gives CASSLASGNGDTQLTF.

Comment on this clonotype: Given the absence of the conserved phenylalanine or tryptophan at the CDR3 end, a read error is likely. The limits of the CDR3 on the DNA are not certain, so only TCRdb's listed CDR3 is given. V gene TRBV7-9 combines with J gene TRBJ2-3; the D segment call TRBD1 is taken from the table without a DNA check. Germline V gene lookup returns CDR1 SEHNR and CDR2 FQNEAQ (reference sequence). With termini counted, the CDR3 has 13 amino acids. CDR3 loop: CASGDGEIDTGYL.

The rearrangement joins TRBV13 to TRBJ1-1; D possibly corresponds to TRBD1 (6 bases). V shed 10 bases and J shed 1 base, with 19 bases lying between them. The CDR3 is 15 residues long. Germline V gene data show CDR1 as PRHDT and CDR2 as FYEKMQ (reference sequence). DNA for the CDR3: TGTGCCACCCACCTTGATCTGACAGGGAACACTGAAGCTTTCTTT. The encoded protein is CATHLDLTGNTEAFF.

Of note for this clonotype: Here the CDR3 omits its conserved ending phenylalanine or tryptophan, so a read error is the likely source. The chain employs TRBV2 and TRBJ2-7; unclear D gene. Germline CDR1 SNHLY, CDR2 FYNNEI. This CDR3 spans 14 amino acids. Trimming took off 0 bases at V and 7 bases at J, with 13 bases between the two ends. The CDR3 DNA reads as TGTGCCAGCAGTGAAGCGGGCAGTACGTGGGAGCAGTACGGC. Translated, it gives CASSEAGSTWEQYG.